These 5 T cell receptor beta chains came from one sample sequenced in a study of shared T cell receptors in the human thymus. The assay was immunoSEQ multiplex PCR, and TCRdb's table has in-frame clones only and misses some. This table has hundreds of thousands of clones, 87% appearing once. The data were also submitted as part of a second study, on human thymus T cells.

Sequencing used thymocytes. All receptors come from a boy younger than two with a congenital heart defect.

About this clone itself: Other DNA sequences in this sample translate to the same CDR3. The J gene is TRBJ1-1, the V gene TRBV4-1; 8 bases map to TRBD1. V shed 3 bases and J 2 bases; nucleotides not matched to a gene: 8. The CDR3 has 16 residues. CDR1 MGHRA and CDR2 YSYEKL come from the germline V gene. CDR3 protein: CASSQVRTGTNTEAFF. In DNA, the CDR3 is TGCGCCAGCAGCCAGGTAAGGACAGGGACAAACACTGAAGCTTTCTTT.

This clone was counted a single time. The chain uses TRBV5-4 and TRBJ2-3; possible D gene TRBD1, 5 bases. The ends were cut back, 4 bases at V and 6 bases at J, with 6 bases in the middle. From germline, CDR1 is SGHNT and CDR2 YYREEE (reference sequence). The CDR3 length is 11 residues. The CDR3: CASSAGDTQYF. The CDR3 coding sequence is TGTGCCAGCAGCGCAGGGGATACGCAGTATTTT.

The V and J genes are TRBV13 and TRBJ2-1, with a tentative D call TRBD1 (6 bases). V lost 4 bases and J 11 bases, leaving 21 bases between the germline ends. In germline, CDR1 is PRHDT, CDR2 FYEKMQ (reference sequence). The CDR3 length is 15 residues. In DNA, the CDR3 is TGTGCCAGCAGCTGTACCGGGACATCCCCGGGCAAGCAGTTCTTC. Its translation is CASSCTGTSPGKQFF.

The V and J genes are TRBV14 and TRBJ2-7; D possibly corresponds to TRBD1 (6 bases). CDR3 length: 14 amino acids. Germline-derived CDR1 and CDR2 are SGHDN and FVKESK. With 2 bases removed from V and 0 bases from J, the gap between germline ends came to 8 bases. CDR3 sequence reads: CASSQSTGSYEQYF. CDR3 in DNA: TGTGCCAGCAGCCAATCGACAGGCTCCTACGAGCAGTACTTC.

The chain employs TRBV29-1 and TRBJ2-1, with D maybe TRBD2 (6 bases). Deletions cut 3 bases from V and 6 bases from J, with 24 bases between. The germline CDR1 and CDR2 sequences are SQVTM and ANQGSEA. There are 17 residues in the CDR3. The CDR3 is CSVDKIRLLSGSNEQFF. In DNA form, the CDR3 reads TGCAGCGTTGACAAAATCCGTCTTCTAAGCGGGTCCAATGAGCAGTTCTTC.